This entry lists 5 T cell receptor beta chains sequenced from one sample in a study of blood T cell repertoires in COVID-19. Produced via immunoSEQ multiplex PCR; TCRdb's table is partial and in-frame only. The repertoire includes 300,000 or so clones, roughly nine tenths of them detected once, and under 1.3% sits in the top ten. Specimen: PBMCs or T cells enriched from blood (not recorded which). The receptors come from a woman in her 30s who had recovered from COVID-19.

The rearrangement links TRBV7-2 to TRBJ2-7; 10 nucleotides agree with TRBD1. Germline CDR1 is SGHTA and CDR2 is FQGNSA. This CDR3 has 13 amino acids. The J segment lost 2 bases and the V segment lost 9 bases, leaving 4 bases of the junction unmatched. CDR3 in amino acids: CARAGTGAYEQYF. The CDR3 coding sequence is TGTGCCAGGGCCGGGACAGGGGCCTACGAGCAGTACTTC.

The chain recombines TRBV4-2 with TRBJ2-5; the match to TRBD2 covers 8 bases. CDR1 and CDR2 (germline): LGHNA, YNFKEQ. The CDR3 has 16 residues. J was trimmed by 3 bases and V by 4 bases; bases with no gene match: 10. CDR3 DNA: TGTGCCAGCAGCCTCCTCGGAGGGACTAGAGAAGAGACCCAGTACTTC. It yields the protein CASSLLGGTREETQYF.

V usage is TRBV7-6 and J usage is TRBJ2-3; D is unclear. Trimming removed 2 bases at V and 6 bases at J, with 9 bases between. This CDR3 has 13 amino acids. Germline assignment: CDR1 SGHVS and CDR2 FNYEAQ. CDR3 sequence reads: CASSLNNGDTQYF. The CDR3 bases are TGTGCCAGCAGCTTAAATAACGGGGATACGCAGTATTTT.

The genes are TRBV6-1 and TRBJ1-6; TRBD1 agrees at 10 bases. The germline V gene encodes CDR1 MNHNS and CDR2 SASEGT. This CDR3 region has 19 residues. With V trimmed by 2 bases and J by 0 bases, 7 bases remained unmatched. CDR3 residues: CASSERGTGASSYNSPLHF. The CDR3 DNA reads TGTGCCAGCAGTGAAAGAGGGACAGGGGCTAGCTCCTATAATTCACCCCTCCACTTT.

The CDR3 loop reads CASSVERGGKLFF. The CDR3 DNA reads TGTGCCAGCAGCGTCGAGAGGGGGGGAAAACTGTTTTTT. The chain employs TRBV27 and TRBJ1-4; TRBD1 might be the D (6 bases). The CDR3 length is 13 residues. Germline CDR1 is MNHEY and CDR2 is SMNVEV (reference sequence). V lost 6 bases to trimming and J lost 10 bases, with 15 bases between them.